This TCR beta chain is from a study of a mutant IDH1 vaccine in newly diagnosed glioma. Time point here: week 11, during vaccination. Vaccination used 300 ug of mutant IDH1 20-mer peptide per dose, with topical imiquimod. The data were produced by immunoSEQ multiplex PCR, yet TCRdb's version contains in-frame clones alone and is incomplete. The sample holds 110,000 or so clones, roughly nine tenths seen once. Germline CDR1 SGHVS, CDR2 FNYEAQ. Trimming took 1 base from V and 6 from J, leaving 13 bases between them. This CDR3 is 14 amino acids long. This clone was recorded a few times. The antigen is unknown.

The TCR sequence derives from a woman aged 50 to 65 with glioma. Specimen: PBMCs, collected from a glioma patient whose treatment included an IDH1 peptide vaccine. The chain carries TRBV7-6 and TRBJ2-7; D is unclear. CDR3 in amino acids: CASSLGPRKGEQYF. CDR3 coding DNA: TGTGCCAGCAGCTTAGGGCCCCGAAAGGGCGAGCAGTACTTC.